This T cell receptor (beta chain) was observed in a study of blood T cells in healthy people across ages. Germline values: CDR1 SGHAT, CDR2 FQNNGV. J lost 1 base, V lost 5 bases, and 4 bases had no gene match. CDR3 size: 14 residues. On this clonotype: As yet, its antigen is unknown.

Ranging in age from about 6 to 95, the donors were healthy Caucasian individuals from Russia. A second PCR of roughly 6 to 12 cycles used a sample-barcoded 5' primer and a J-beta primer mix. A tag from a template-switch adaptor with 12 random nucleotides marked each cDNA molecule. One entry per CDR3 protein results from TCRdb running MiXCR on the 5' RACE reads. Among hundreds of thousands of distinct CDR3 sequences listed, 25% to 30% were seen once. The study's findings and limits: When set beside aged donors, long-lived donors presented more naive CD4+ cells and higher diversity.

What was sequenced was blood. The chain recombines TRBV11-2 with TRBJ2-5, with 7 bases that match TRBD1. The TCR originated in a woman between 65 and 79 years old in good health. CDR3 sequence: CASSLHRGQETQYF. The CDR3 DNA sequence: TGTGCCAGCAGCCTCCACAGGGGCCAAGAGACCCAGTACTTC.